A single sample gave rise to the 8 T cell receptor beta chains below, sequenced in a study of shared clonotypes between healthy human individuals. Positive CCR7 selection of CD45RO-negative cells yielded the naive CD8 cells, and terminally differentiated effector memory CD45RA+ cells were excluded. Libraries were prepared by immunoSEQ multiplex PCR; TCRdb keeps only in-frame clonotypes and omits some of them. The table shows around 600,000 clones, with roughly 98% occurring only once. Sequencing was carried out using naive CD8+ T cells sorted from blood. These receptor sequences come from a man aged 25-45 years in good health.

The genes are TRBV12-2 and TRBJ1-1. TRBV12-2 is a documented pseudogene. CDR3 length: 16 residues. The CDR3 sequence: CASRLISGYVNTEAFF. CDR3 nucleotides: TGTGCAAGTCGCTTGATCTCGGGGTATGTGAACACTGAAGCTTTCTTT.

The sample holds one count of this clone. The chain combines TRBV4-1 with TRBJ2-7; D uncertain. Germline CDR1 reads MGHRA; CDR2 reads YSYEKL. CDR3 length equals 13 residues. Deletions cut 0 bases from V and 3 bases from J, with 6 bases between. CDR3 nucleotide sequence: TGCGCCAGCAGCCAAGACAGGAGCTACGAGCAGTACTTC. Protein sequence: CASSQDRSYEQYF.

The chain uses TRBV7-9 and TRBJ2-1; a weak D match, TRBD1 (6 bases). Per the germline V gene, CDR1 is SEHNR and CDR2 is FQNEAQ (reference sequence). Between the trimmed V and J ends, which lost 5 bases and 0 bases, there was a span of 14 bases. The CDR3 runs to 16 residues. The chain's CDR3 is CASSPWQGSSYNEQFF. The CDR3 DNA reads TGTGCCAGCAGCCCCTGGCAGGGGAGCTCCTACAATGAGCAGTTCTTC.

CDR3 DNA: TGTGCCTGGGCAGGGGGACATAGCAATCAGCCCCAGCATTTT. Its protein is CAWAGGHSNQPQHF. The genes are TRBV30 and TRBJ1-5, with 7 bases fitting TRBD1. The CDR3 length is 14 residues. V lost 5 bases and J lost 0; bases outside the gene matches: 4. From germline, CDR1 is GTSNPN and CDR2 SVGIG (reference sequence).

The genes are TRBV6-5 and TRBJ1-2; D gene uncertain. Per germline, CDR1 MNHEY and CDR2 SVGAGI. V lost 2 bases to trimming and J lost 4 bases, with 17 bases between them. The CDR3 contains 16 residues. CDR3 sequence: CASSYARMEGFYGYTF. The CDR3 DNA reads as TGTGCCAGCAGTTACGCCAGGATGGAGGGCTTCTATGGCTACACCTTC.

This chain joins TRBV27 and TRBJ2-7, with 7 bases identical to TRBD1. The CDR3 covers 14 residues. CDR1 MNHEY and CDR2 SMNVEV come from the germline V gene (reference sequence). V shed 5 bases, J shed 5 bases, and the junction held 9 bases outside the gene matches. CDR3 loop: CASSQRDRVNEQYF. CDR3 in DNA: TGTGCCAGCAGTCAACGGGACAGAGTAAACGAGCAGTACTTC.

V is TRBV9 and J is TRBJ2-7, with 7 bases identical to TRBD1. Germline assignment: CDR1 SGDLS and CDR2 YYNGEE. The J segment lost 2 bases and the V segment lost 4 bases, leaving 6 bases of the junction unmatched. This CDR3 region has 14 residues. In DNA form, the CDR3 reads TGTGCCAGCAGCATCTGGGACAGTACCTACGAGCAGTACTTC. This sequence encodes CASSIWDSTYEQYF.

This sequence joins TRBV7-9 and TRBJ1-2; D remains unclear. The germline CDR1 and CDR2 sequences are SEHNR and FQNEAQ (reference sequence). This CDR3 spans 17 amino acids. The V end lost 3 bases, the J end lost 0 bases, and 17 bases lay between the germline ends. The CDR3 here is CASSFFLPGRANYGYTF. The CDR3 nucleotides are TGTGCCAGCAGCTTTTTCCTCCCCGGACGGGCTAACTATGGCTACACCTTC.